This T cell receptor beta chain was captured by sequencing in a study of blood T cell repertoires in COVID-19 (dated by TCRdb to the early 2020s). For the wider study: Collaborator samples came from the United States, Italy and Spain and covered acute and convalescent phases of COVID-19. The prospective study material was composed of cDNA or gDNA derived from T cells, B-cell-depleted T cells, or PBMCs. Deeply sampled blood TCRbeta repertoires from subjects exposed to, actively infected with, or recovered from COVID-19 were included in the dataset. The repertoires were made available in a free public database intended to serve as a resource for research on the immune response to SARS-CoV-2. The samples were drawn from the first 160 participants of the ongoing ImmuneRACE study and from 1,254 subjects provided by 6 global collaborators. The sample metadata nearly always contained a de-identified subject ID, COVID-19 status, age in years and sex. Where available, HLA class I and class II types were taken from metadata supplied by the sample provider and were not determined by assay-based typing.

Enrolling through a virtual design, the prospective study's participants ranged in age from about 18 to 100 years and lived across roughly 24 United States geographic areas. In the prospective study, cohorts were assigned on the basis of participant-reported clinical history obtained from a screening survey and a study questionnaire. Recovered participants in ImmuneRACE Cohort 3 were defined by two consecutive negative NP/OP PCR tests, clearance by a healthcare professional, or resolution of symptoms. In the prospective study, whole blood, serum and a nasopharyngeal or oropharyngeal swab were collected from each participant by mobile phlebotomists. Additional blood draws and questionnaires over an approximately two-month period could optionally be provided by prospective study participants. Blood samples from the prospective study were shipped frozen or at room temperature prior to DNA extraction.

To note about this clone: The antigen this receptor binds is unknown. Per-base quality was not reported, and no clone a single base away is much larger than it.

The immunoSEQ Assay, a bias-controlled multiplex PCR, was used to amplify TCRbeta CDR3 regions from genomic DNA. The study's own analysis went as follows. The number of nucleated cells in each sample was estimated by amplification of reference gene primers within the assay. To quantify the absolute abundance of each unique TCRbeta CDR3 rearrangement, sequence reads were collapsed and filtered. For each sample, productive Simpson clonality was calculated as the square root of Simpson's diversity index over productive rearrangements. This immuneACCESS table, as held by TCRdb, lists in-frame sequences with V and J called but not all clones. Of the missing ones, under half trace to an unresolved V gene in checked studies; the others have no known cause. D and trimming come from the DNA, and the V and J calls and clone size come from that table. This sample has 300,000 or so clones in its table, and roughly 85% of those were observed once. The ten largest clones represent approximately 5.3% of the sample.

Overall study outcomes, separate from this receptor: Clinical and demographic metadata were provided uncurated, with the amount varying by source and participant.

From the cysteine up to the phenylalanine, the CDR3 has a length of 14 residues. The read is trimmed to its CDR3 DNA, 42 bases read in frame from base 1. V drops 3 bases and J drops 6 bases, leaving 9 bases in between. Reading the germline V gene (reference sequence) gives CDR1 SEHNR and CDR2 FQNEAQ. This clonotype was obtained from a woman in her 30s who had recovered from COVID-19. The chain is made from TRBV7-9 and TRBJ1-6; matching of 5 bases hints at TRBD1 as the D gene. The sample was PBMCs or T cells enriched from blood (not recorded which). CDR3 protein: CASSLSQGNSPLHF. DNA sequence: TGTGCCAGCAGCTTGTCCCAGGGTAATTCACCCCTCCACTTT.